This entry describes one T cell receptor (beta chain). The target antigen is unknown. Some clones are missing from TCRdb's copy, which holds only in-frame ones; the method was immunoSEQ multiplex PCR. The sample lists under 150,000 clones, 85% to 90% occurring once. The sample is drawn from a study of OX40 agonist ivuxolimab in advanced cancers. Study conclusions and caveats: Among T cells, CD8+ cells averaged more expanded clones than CD4+ cells.

The germline V gene has CDR1 SGDLS and CDR2 YYNGEE. The CDR3 runs 16 residues. The V gene lost 0 bases and the J gene lost 2 bases, with 12 bases spanning the gap. This clonotype was sampled from an adult with an advanced solid tumor such as melanoma, head and neck, liver or kidney cancer. J is TRBJ2-1 and V is TRBV9; D is unclear. The starting material was CD4+ or CD8+ T cells sorted from blood, obtained in a trial of the OX40 agonist ivuxolimab. The CDR3 DNA reads TGTGCCAGCAGCGTAGAGGTAAGCTCCACCTACAATGAGCAGTTCTTC. This sequence encodes CASSVEVSSTYNEQFF.